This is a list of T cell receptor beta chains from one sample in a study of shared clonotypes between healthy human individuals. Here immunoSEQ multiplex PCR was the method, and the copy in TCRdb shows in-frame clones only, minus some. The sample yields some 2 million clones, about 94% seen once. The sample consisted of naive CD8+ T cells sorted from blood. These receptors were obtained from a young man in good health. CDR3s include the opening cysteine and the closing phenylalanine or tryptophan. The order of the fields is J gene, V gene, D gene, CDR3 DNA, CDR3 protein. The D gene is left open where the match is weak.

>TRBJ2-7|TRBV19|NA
TGTGCCAGTAGTGCCCGGGACCACTTCAGGGTCGAGCAGTACTTC
CASSARDHFRVEQYF
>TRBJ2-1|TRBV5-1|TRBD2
TGCGCCAGCAGCCGGACCTCCTTCAGCGGGGCCTACAATGAGCAGTTCTTC
CASSRTSFSGAYNEQFF
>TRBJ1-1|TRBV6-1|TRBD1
TGTGCCAGCAGTGTAGGACAGGGGCAATTCGCTTTCTTT
CASSVGQGQFAFF
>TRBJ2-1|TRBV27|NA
TGTGCCAGCAGCCGGGACTCCTCCTACAATGAGCAGTTCTTC
CASSRDSSYNEQFF
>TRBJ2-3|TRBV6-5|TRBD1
TGTGCCAGCAGTTACCGTGACAGGGGCAAAGATACGCAGTATTTT
CASSYRDRGKDTQYF
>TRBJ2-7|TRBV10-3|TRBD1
TGTGCCATCAGTGATTCTGACACCGGGACAGGACCCTACGAGCAGTACTTC
CAISDSDTGTGPYEQYF
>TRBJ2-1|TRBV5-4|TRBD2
TGTGCCAGCAGCTCACTAGCGGGAGGGCCCTTTCGATACAATGAGCAGTTCTTC
CASSSLAGGPFRYNEQFF
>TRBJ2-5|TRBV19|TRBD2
TGTGCCAGTAGTATAACAGCGGGAGTCGGTGAGACCCAGTACTTC
CASSITAGVGETQYF
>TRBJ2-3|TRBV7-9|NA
TGTGCCAGCACCCCGGAGGGGACGGGGTCAGATACGCAGTATTTT
CASTPEGTGSDTQYF
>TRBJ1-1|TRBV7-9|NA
TGTGCCAGCAGCTTAGATCCTGAAGCTTTCTTT
CASSLDPEAFF
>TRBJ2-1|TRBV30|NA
TGTGCCTGGGGGGGGGCAGGCTACAATGAGCAGTTCTTC
CAWGGAGYNEQFF
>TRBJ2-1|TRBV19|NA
TGTGCCAGTAGTTTGGCCACGGCGTACAATGAGCAGTTCTTC
CASSLATAYNEQFF
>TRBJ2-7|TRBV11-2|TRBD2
TGTGCCAGCAGCTTAGGGACTAGCAGGCTCGAGCAGTACTTC
CASSLGTSRLEQYF
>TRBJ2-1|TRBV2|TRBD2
TGTGCCAGCAGTCGACTAGCGGGGGGGCTAAGCAATGAGCAGTTCTTC
CASSRLAGGLSNEQFF
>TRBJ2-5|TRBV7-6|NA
TGTGCCAGCAGCTTAGGCCCAGAACAAGAGACCCAGTACTTC
CASSLGPEQETQYF
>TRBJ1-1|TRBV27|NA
TGTGCCAGCAAGGACAGTATGAACACTGAAGCTTTCTTT
CASKDSMNTEAFF